This is a list of T cell receptor beta chains from one sample in a study of PD-L1 blockade in urothelial cancer. The method was immunoSEQ multiplex PCR; TCRdb's version includes in-frame clones alone and lacks a portion of them. The table lists tens of thousands of clones, around 89% of them singletons. The sample consisted of PBMCs, taken around atezolizumab (anti-PD-L1) treatment. Source of these receptors: a man between 60 and 75 years old with urothelial cancer. The CDR3 runs from the conserved cysteine through the conserved F or W. D genes are given only for firm matches. Clone size, where shown, is once, few, many, or a class for clones that have expanded.

clone_size: .
j_call: TRBJ2-5
v_call: TRBV9
d_call: TRBD2
cdr3_aa: CASSVARNSGGQETQYF
cdr3_nt: TGTGCCAGCAGCGTAGCTAGGAATAGCGGGGGCCAAGAGACCCAGTACTTC

clone_size: .
j_call: TRBJ2-1
v_call: TRBV4-3
d_call: .
cdr3_aa: CASSQDGSGIPYNEQFF
cdr3_nt: TGCGCCAGCAGCCAAGATGGATCAGGGATTCCCTACAATGAGCAGTTCTTC

clone_size: .
j_call: TRBJ1-1
v_call: TRBV6-5
d_call: .
cdr3_aa: CASSYGSLYTEAFF
cdr3_nt: TGTGCCAGCAGTTACGGCAGTTTGTACACTGAAGCTTTCTTT

clone_size: .
j_call: TRBJ1-1
v_call: TRBV19
d_call: TRBD1
cdr3_aa: CASSSGDRGFIAEAFF
cdr3_nt: TGTGCCAGTAGTTCTGGGGACAGGGGCTTTATCGCTGAAGCTTTCTTT

clone_size: few
j_call: TRBJ2-3
v_call: TRBV12-5
d_call: TRBD1
cdr3_aa: CARTSGTELTDTQYF
cdr3_nt: TGTGCTAGGACCTCCGGGACAGAACTCACAGATACGCAGTATTTT

clone_size: .
j_call: TRBJ2-2
v_call: TRBV7-2
d_call: TRBD1
cdr3_aa: CASRTGQTGELFF
cdr3_nt: TGTGCCAGCAGGACAGGGCAGACCGGGGAGCTGTTTTTT

clone_size: .
j_call: TRBJ1-2
v_call: TRBV7-2
d_call: TRBD1
cdr3_aa: CASSTGQGEGYTF
cdr3_nt: TGTGCCAGCAGCACGGGACAGGGGGAAGGCTACACCTTC

clone_size: .
j_call: TRBJ2-1
v_call: TRBV5-1
d_call: .
cdr3_aa: CASIATRGNEQFF
cdr3_nt: TGCGCCAGCATTGCGACTAGAGGCAATGAGCAGTTCTTC

clone_size: .
j_call: TRBJ1-1
v_call: TRBV28
d_call: .
cdr3_aa: CASSSGTIMNTEAFF
cdr3_nt: TGTGCCAGCAGTTCTGGGACTATTATGAACACTGAAGCTTTCTTT

clone_size: .
j_call: TRBJ2-1
v_call: TRBV5-1
d_call: TRBD1
cdr3_aa: CASSLLGTGNEQFF
cdr3_nt: TGCGCCAGCAGCTTGCTGGGGACAGGCAATGAGCAGTTCTTC

clone_size: .
j_call: TRBJ1-5
v_call: TRBV4-1
d_call: TRBD1
cdr3_aa: CASSPSGTGDESQPQHF
cdr3_nt: TGCGCCAGCAGCCCCTCCGGGACAGGGGACGAATCTCAGCCCCAGCATTTT

clone_size: .
j_call: TRBJ2-5
v_call: TRBV7-6
d_call: .
cdr3_aa: CASSLPPPVAVLKETQYF
cdr3_nt: TGTGCCAGCAGCTTACCCCCCCCTGTTGCGGTTTTAAAAGAGACCCAGTACTTC

clone_size: .
j_call: TRBJ2-1
v_call: TRBV9
d_call: TRBD2
cdr3_aa: CASSVGGGGVSYNEQFF
cdr3_nt: TGTGCCAGCAGCGTAGGTGGCGGGGGAGTCTCCTACAATGAGCAGTTCTTC

clone_size: .
j_call: TRBJ2-2
v_call: TRBV7-3
d_call: .
cdr3_aa: CASSLRAGAGAGELFF
cdr3_nt: TGTGCCAGCAGCTTAAGAGCAGGGGCGGGAGCCGGGGAGCTGTTTTTT

clone_size: .
j_call: TRBJ1-4
v_call: TRBV10-3
d_call: .
cdr3_aa: CAISQTGANEKLFF
cdr3_nt: TGTGCCATCAGCCAGACCGGAGCTAATGAAAAACTGTTTTTT

clone_size: .
j_call: TRBJ2-1
v_call: TRBV5-1
d_call: TRBD2
cdr3_aa: CASSERLAGTYNEQFF
cdr3_nt: TGCGCCAGCAGCGAGCGTCTAGCGGGGACCTACAATGAGCAGTTCTTC

clone_size: .
j_call: TRBJ2-3
v_call: TRBV4-2
d_call: .
cdr3_aa: CASSQLVTRPTDTQYF
cdr3_nt: TGTGCCAGCAGCCAATTAGTGACTAGGCCCACAGATACGCAGTATTTT

clone_size: .
j_call: TRBJ2-2
v_call: TRBV7-9
d_call: TRBD1
cdr3_aa: CASGGQGQTGELFF
cdr3_nt: TGTGCCAGCGGGGGACAGGGTCAAACCGGGGAGCTGTTTTTT

clone_size: .
j_call: TRBJ2-3
v_call: TRBV4-3
d_call: .
cdr3_aa: CASSQDVSTDTQYF
cdr3_nt: TGCGCCAGCAGCCAAGACGTCAGCACAGATACGCAGTATTTT

clone_size: few
j_call: TRBJ1-1
v_call: TRBV14
d_call: .
cdr3_aa: CASSQGQNTEAFF
cdr3_nt: TGTGCCAGCAGCCAGGGACAGAACACTGAAGCTTTCTTT

clone_size: .
j_call: TRBJ2-3
v_call: TRBV6-1
d_call: .
cdr3_aa: CASSERGTDTQYF
cdr3_nt: TGTGCCAGCAGCGAGCGGGGCACAGATACGCAGTATTTT

clone_size: once
j_call: TRBJ2-3
v_call: TRBV19
d_call: .
cdr3_aa: CASMWRGSTDTQYF
cdr3_nt: TGTGCCAGTATGTGGCGGGGAAGCACAGATACGCAGTATTTT

clone_size: .
j_call: TRBJ1-1
v_call: TRBV5-4
d_call: .
cdr3_aa: CASSPVGGTEAFF
cdr3_nt: TGTGCCAGCAGCCCCGTCGGGGGGACTGAAGCTTTCTTT

clone_size: .
j_call: TRBJ2-5
v_call: TRBV5-1
d_call: TRBD2
cdr3_aa: CASTLNLAGIETQYF
cdr3_nt: TGCGCCAGCACCCTCAATCTAGCGGGGATAGAGACCCAGTACTTC

clone_size: .
j_call: TRBJ1-6
v_call: TRBV5-6
d_call: .
cdr3_aa: CASSLDSWAYNSPLHF
cdr3_nt: TGTGCCAGCAGCTTGGACAGTTGGGCGTATAATTCACCCCTCCACTTT

clone_size: .
j_call: TRBJ2-5
v_call: TRBV21-1
d_call: .
cdr3_aa: CASSFPGGSAPKDQETQYF
cdr3_nt: TGTGCCAGCAGTTTCCCGGGGGGAAGCGCCCCTAAGGACCAAGAGACCCAGTACTTC

clone_size: .
j_call: TRBJ2-2
v_call: TRBV7-2
d_call: TRBD1
cdr3_aa: CASSLLTGSYGELFF
cdr3_nt: TGTGCCAGCAGCCTCCTGACAGGGTCGTACGGGGAGCTGTTTTTT

clone_size: .
j_call: TRBJ2-1
v_call: TRBV15
d_call: TRBD1
cdr3_aa: CATSREGGQGNFF
cdr3_nt: TGTGCCACCAGCAGAGAGGGGGGACAGGGTAATTTCTTC

clone_size: .
j_call: TRBJ2-3
v_call: TRBV19
d_call: .
cdr3_aa: CASSSTRGYTDTQYF
cdr3_nt: TGTGCCAGTAGTTCAACACGGGGTTACACAGATACGCAGTATTTT

clone_size: .
j_call: TRBJ2-5
v_call: TRBV10-2
d_call: .
cdr3_aa: CASSGTPRETQYF
cdr3_nt: TGCGCCAGCAGTGGGACTCCTAGGGAGACCCAGTACTTC

clone_size: .
j_call: TRBJ1-5
v_call: TRBV6-6
d_call: TRBD1
cdr3_aa: CASSYEGAQPQHF
cdr3_nt: TGTGCCAGCAGTTACGAGGGGGCTCAGCCCCAGCATTTT

clone_size: .
j_call: TRBJ2-7
v_call: TRBV21-1
d_call: .
cdr3_aa: CASSKGERQGGRAAYF
cdr3_nt: TGTGCCAGCAGCAAAGGAGAGAGACAGGGCGGTCGGGCGGCGTACTTC

clone_size: .
j_call: TRBJ2-7
v_call: TRBV28
d_call: TRBD1
cdr3_aa: CASSPGTGAYEQYF
cdr3_nt: TGTGCCAGCAGTCCGGGGACAGGCGCCTACGAGCAGTACTTC

clone_size: .
j_call: TRBJ2-5
v_call: TRBV7-2
d_call: TRBD1
cdr3_aa: CASSFYPGTGSQETQYF
cdr3_nt: TGTGCCAGCAGCTTCTACCCGGGGACAGGCAGCCAAGAGACCCAGTACTTC

clone_size: .
j_call: TRBJ2-3
v_call: TRBV10-2
d_call: TRBD2
cdr3_aa: CASSEPTSGSPDTQYF
cdr3_nt: TGCGCCAGCAGTGAGCCTACTAGCGGGAGCCCAGATACGCAGTATTTT

clone_size: few
j_call: TRBJ2-7
v_call: TRBV10-1
d_call: TRBD2
cdr3_aa: CASKRTSGSKLPYEQYF
cdr3_nt: TGCGCCAGCAAGCGGACTAGCGGGAGTAAGTTACCCTACGAGCAGTACTTC

clone_size: once
j_call: TRBJ1-2
v_call: TRBV4-1
d_call: TRBD1
cdr3_aa: CASSQEGWGQGYGYTF
cdr3_nt: TGCGCCAGCAGCCAAGAGGGGTGGGGACAGGGCTATGGCTACACCTTC

clone_size: once
j_call: TRBJ1-4
v_call: TRBV27
d_call: .
cdr3_aa: CASSSVGAVANEKLFF
cdr3_nt: TGTGCCAGCAGCTCAGTTGGGGCAGTAGCTAATGAAAAACTGTTTTTT

clone_size: .
j_call: TRBJ2-3
v_call: TRBV29-1
d_call: TRBD2
cdr3_aa: CSVGGLAGGSTDTQYF
cdr3_nt: TGCAGCGTCGGAGGACTAGCGGGGGGGTCAACAGATACGCAGTATTTT

clone_size: .
j_call: TRBJ2-7
v_call: TRBV27
d_call: TRBD2
cdr3_aa: CASSLAGGSTYEQYF
cdr3_nt: TGTGCCAGCAGTTTGGCGGGCGGGAGCACCTACGAGCAGTACTTC

clone_size: once
j_call: TRBJ2-2
v_call: TRBV4-3
d_call: .
cdr3_aa: CASSQDRQGTGELFF
cdr3_nt: TGCGCCAGCAGCCAAGACAGGCAGGGGACCGGGGAGCTGTTTTTT

clone_size: .
j_call: TRBJ1-5
v_call: TRBV4-2
d_call: .
cdr3_aa: CASSQAGGRVRGTQPQHF
cdr3_nt: TGTGCCAGCAGCCAGGCCGGGGGGCGAGTGCGTGGGACTCAGCCCCAGCATTTT

clone_size: .
j_call: TRBJ2-3
v_call: TRBV6-1
d_call: .
cdr3_aa: CASSGLLQGTDTQYF
cdr3_nt: TGTGCCAGCAGTGGGCTCCTACAGGGCACAGATACGCAGTATTTT

clone_size: .
j_call: TRBJ2-5
v_call: TRBV2
d_call: .
cdr3_aa: CASSVGGLKETQYF
cdr3_nt: TGTGCCAGCAGTGTAGGGGGATTGAAAGAGACCCAGTACTTC

clone_size: .
j_call: TRBJ1-1
v_call: TRBV7-2
d_call: .
cdr3_aa: CASFGGGRWTEAFF
cdr3_nt: TGTGCCAGCTTTGGGGGGGGGAGGTGGACTGAAGCTTTCTTT

clone_size: .
j_call: TRBJ1-4
v_call: TRBV6-1
d_call: .
cdr3_aa: CASSEGSRFGYNEKLFF
cdr3_nt: TGTGCCAGCAGTGAAGGGTCACGGTTCGGTTATAATGAAAAACTGTTTTTT